This paragraph reports one TCR beta chain. Trimming removed 3 bases from V and 6 bases from J, with 11 bases in between. Germline CDR1 MNHEY, CDR2 SVGEGT. The CDR3 sequence is 14 residues long. Per the original data handling: The authors estimated nucleated cell counts from reference gene primer amplification. The protocol was immunoSEQ multiplex PCR, while the TCRdb copy is restricted to in-frame clones and leaves out a portion. V and J calls and clone size are as listed in that table; D and trimming were resolved from the DNA. The sample holds about 52,000 clones; under 90% are singletons and the top ten take 14%. The data were taken from a study of blood T cell repertoires in COVID-19.

This TCR was recovered from an older man with acute or convalescent COVID-19. V gene TRBV6-2 or TRBV6-3 combines with J gene TRBJ1-4, with a tentative D call TRBD1 (6 bases). What was sequenced was peripheral blood. CDR3 bases: TGTGCCAGCAGTTATCACAGGGAAGATGAAAAACTGTTTTTT. The encoded protein is CASSYHREDEKLFF.